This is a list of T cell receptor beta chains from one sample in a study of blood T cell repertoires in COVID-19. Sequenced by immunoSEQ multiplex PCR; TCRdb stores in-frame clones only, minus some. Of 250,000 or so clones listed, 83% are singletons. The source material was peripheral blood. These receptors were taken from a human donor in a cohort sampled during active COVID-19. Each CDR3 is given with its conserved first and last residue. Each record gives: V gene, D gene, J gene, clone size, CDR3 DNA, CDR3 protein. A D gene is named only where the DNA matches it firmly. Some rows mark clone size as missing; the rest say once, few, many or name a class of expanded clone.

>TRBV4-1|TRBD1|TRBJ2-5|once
TGCGCCAGCAGCCTCGAACCGGGGCGCGGGACAGGGGGTGGGGAGACCCAGTACTTC
CASSLEPGRGTGGGETQYF
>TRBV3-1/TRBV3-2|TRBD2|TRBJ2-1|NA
TGTGCCAGCACCCAGGGACAGCGGGGGGGGAACAATGAGCAGTTCTTC
CASTQGQRGGNNEQFF
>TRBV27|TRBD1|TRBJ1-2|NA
TGTGCCAGCAGTAGCCTAATTATGACAGGGGGCGGAATAAGTGGCTACACCTTC
CASSSLIMTGGGISGYTF
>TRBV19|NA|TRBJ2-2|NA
TGTGCCAGTACCGATATGGGGGGTCTCGGGGACACCGGGGAGCTGTTTTTT
CASTDMGGLGDTGELFF
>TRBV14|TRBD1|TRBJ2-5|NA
TGTGCCAGCAGCCAATGGACAGGGGAAGAGACCCAGTACTTC
CASSQWTGEETQYF
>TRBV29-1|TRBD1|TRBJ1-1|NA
TGCAGCGTTGAAAAGACAGGGGTGAACACTGAAGCTTTCTTT
CSVEKTGVNTEAFF
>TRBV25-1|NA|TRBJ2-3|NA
TGTGCCAGCAGTCAACAGGGAACGCAGTATTTT
CASSQQGTQYF
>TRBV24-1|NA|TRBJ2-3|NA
TGTGCCACCAGTGATTCCTCGGACATAACAGATACGCAGTATTTT
CATSDSSDITDTQYF
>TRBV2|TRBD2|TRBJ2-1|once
TGTGCCAGCAGTGAAGCGTGGGGGGAGGGCCTCCTTCCCGTTGGAGATGAGCAGTTCTTC
CASSEAWGEGLLPVGDEQFF
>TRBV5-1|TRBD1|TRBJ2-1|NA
TGCGCCAGCAGCCCAGGACAGGCCCCCGTTTACAATGAGCAGTTCTTC
CASSPGQAPVYNEQFF
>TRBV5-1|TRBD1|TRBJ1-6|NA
TGCGCCAGCAGCTCCTCGGGACAGGGGGCTGTCAGTTCACCCCTCCACTTT
CASSSSGQGAVSSPLHF
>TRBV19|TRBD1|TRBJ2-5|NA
TGTGCCAGTAGTACGGGACAGGGACCGCAAGAGACCCAGTACTTC
CASSTGQGPQETQYF
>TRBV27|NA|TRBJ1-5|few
TGTGCCAGCAGTCCACGCAGAGGCTACGGCAATCAGCCCCAGCATTTT
CASSPRRGYGNQPQHF
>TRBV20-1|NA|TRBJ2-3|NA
TGCAGCCCGGAGGGGGATACGCAGTATTTT
CSPEGDTQYF
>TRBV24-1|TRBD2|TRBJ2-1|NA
TGTGCCACCAGTGATGCAAACCCGGGACTAGCGGGAGTCAATGAGCAGTTCTTC
CATSDANPGLAGVNEQFF
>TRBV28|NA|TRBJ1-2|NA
TGTGCCAGCAGTTTAGGGGGGAGGGGCGGCTACACCTTC
CASSLGGRGGYTF
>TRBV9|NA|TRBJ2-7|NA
TGTGCCAGCAGCGTAGGAGGGCTCTCCTACGAGCAGTACTTC
CASSVGGLSYEQYF
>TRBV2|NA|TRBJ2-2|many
TGTGCCAGCGCCCCCGGGAGTTTTTCCGGGGAGCTGTTTTTT
CASAPGSFSGELFF
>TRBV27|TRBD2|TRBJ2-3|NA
TGTGCCAGCAGGAGGGACTACAGCACAGATACGCAGTATTTT
CASRRDYSTDTQYF
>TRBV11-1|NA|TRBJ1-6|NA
TGTGCCAGCAGCCACTGGCCAGGGATCGATTCACCCCTCCACTTT
CASSHWPGIDSPLHF
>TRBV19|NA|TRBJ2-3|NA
TGTGCCAGTAGTATAAATTCTGGCAGGGCACAGTATTTT
CASSINSGRAQYF
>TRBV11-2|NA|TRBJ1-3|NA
TGTGCCAGCAGCTTGAGCAGGGGAAACACCATATATTTT
CASSLSRGNTIYF
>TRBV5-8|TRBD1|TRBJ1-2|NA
TGTGCCAGCAGCAGGCAGGGGGCGCAGGGCTATGGCTACACCTTC
CASSRQGAQGYGYTF
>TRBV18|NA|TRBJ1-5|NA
TGTGCCAGCTCACCAGGGGGGGGCGGCAATCAGCCCCAGCATTTT
CASSPGGGGNQPQHF
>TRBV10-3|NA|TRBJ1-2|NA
TGTGCCATCAGTGACAGGGATGGCTACACCTTC
CAISDRDGYTF
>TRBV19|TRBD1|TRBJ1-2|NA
TGTGCCAGTAGCTCACAGGGGGCTGCCTACTATGGCTACACCTTC
CASSSQGAAYYGYTF
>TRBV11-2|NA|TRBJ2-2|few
TGTGCCAGCAGCACAGGGTTGAACACCGGGGAGCTGTTTTTT
CASSTGLNTGELFF
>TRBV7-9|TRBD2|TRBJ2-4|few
TGTGCCAGCAGCCACCGGTCCTGGGGGGGCATTCAGTACTTC
CASSHRSWGGIQYF
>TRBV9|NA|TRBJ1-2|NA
TGTGCCAGCAGCGTAGCTGGGGGCGCTAACTATGGCTACACCTTC
CASSVAGGANYGYTF
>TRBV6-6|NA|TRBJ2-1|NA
TGTGCCAGCAGGGGCGGGGGCGCGAGTTACTACAATGAGCAGTTCTTC
CASRGGGASYYNEQFF
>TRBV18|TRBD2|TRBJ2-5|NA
TGTGCCAGCTCGCCTAGACTAGCGGGGAAAGAGACCCAGTACTTC
CASSPRLAGKETQYF
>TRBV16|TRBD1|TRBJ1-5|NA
TGTGCCAGCAGCAAAACAGGGGCTAGCAATCAGCCCCAGCATTTT
CASSKTGASNQPQHF
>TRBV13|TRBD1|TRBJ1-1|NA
TGTGCCAGCAGCCTCTCCGGGACAGGGAACACTGAAGCTTTCTTT
CASSLSGTGNTEAFF
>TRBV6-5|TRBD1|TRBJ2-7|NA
TGTGCCAGCAGTTACTCGAGGACAGGGGTTAGCGAGCAGTACTTC
CASSYSRTGVSEQYF
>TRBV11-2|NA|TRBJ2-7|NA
TGTGCCAGCAGCTTATTTACTATAGCGTCCTACGAGCAGTACTTC
CASSLFTIASYEQYF
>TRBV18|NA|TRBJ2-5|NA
TGTGCCAGCTCACCAGGACAGCAAGAGACCCAGTACTTC
CASSPGQQETQYF
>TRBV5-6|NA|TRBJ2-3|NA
TGTGCCAGCAGCCCCGTGGCTCTCAATACGCAGTATTTT
CASSPVALNTQYF
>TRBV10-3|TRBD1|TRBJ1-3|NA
TGTGCCATCAGGGAAAGGACAGGCTCTGGAAACACCATATATTTT
CAIRERTGSGNTIYF
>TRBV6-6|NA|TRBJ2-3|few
TGTGCCAGCAGGGGCGAGTATAGGACAGATACGCAGTATTTT
CASRGEYRTDTQYF
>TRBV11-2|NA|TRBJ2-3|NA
TGTGCCAGCAGCTTAATCCCGGACCCGGGGTGGACAGATACGCAGTATTTT
CASSLIPDPGWTDTQYF
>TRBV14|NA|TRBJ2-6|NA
TGTGCCAGCAGCCATGAGTCACGATCTGGGGCCAACGTCCTGACTTTC
CASSHESRSGANVLTF
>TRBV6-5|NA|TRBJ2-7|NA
TGTGCCAGCAGTTACTCGATAGGCAGGGGCTACGAGCAGTACTTC
CASSYSIGRGYEQYF
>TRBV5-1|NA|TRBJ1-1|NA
TGCGCCAGCAGCTTGGCGGGGGTTTGGAACACTGAAGCTTTCTTT
CASSLAGVWNTEAFF
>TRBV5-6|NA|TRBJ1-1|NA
TGTGCCAGCAGCTTTGACAGATCGAACACTGAAGCTTTCTTT
CASSFDRSNTEAFF
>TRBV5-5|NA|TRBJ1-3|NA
TGTGCCAGCAGCGTGGGGCCAACCTCTGGAAACACCATATATTTT
CASSVGPTSGNTIYF
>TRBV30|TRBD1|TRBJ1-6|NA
TGTGCCTGGAGCGGGACAGACCTTCGCTATAATTCACCCCTCCACTTT
CAWSGTDLRYNSPLHF
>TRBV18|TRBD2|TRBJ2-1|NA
TGTGCCAGCCCATTACGGGGGGGAAGCTCCTACAATGAGCAGTTCTTC
CASPLRGGSSYNEQFF
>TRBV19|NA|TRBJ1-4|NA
TGTGCCAGTCAATCCGGGATCACTAATGAAAAACTGTTTTTT
CASQSGITNEKLFF
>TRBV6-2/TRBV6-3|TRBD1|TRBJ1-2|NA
TGTGCCAGCAGTTTCAGCAGGGGGCGGATATATGGCTACACCTTC
CASSFSRGRIYGYTF
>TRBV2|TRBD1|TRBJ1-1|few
TGTGCCAGCAGGGGGACAGGGAGTACTGAAGCTTTCTTT
CASRGTGSTEAFF
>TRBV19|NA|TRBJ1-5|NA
TGTGCCAGTACCCCTGGCAGGGATGGCCAGCCCCAGCATTTT
CASTPGRDGQPQHF
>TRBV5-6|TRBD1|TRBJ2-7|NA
TGTGCCAGCAGCTACTTCGACAGGGTATCCTACGAGCAGTACTTC
CASSYFDRVSYEQYF